The rows below give T cell receptor beta chains drawn from one sample of a study of CD8 T cells in ankylosing spondylitis. TCRdb ran MiXCR on the 5' RACE reads and lists one entry per CDR3 protein. Of about 540,000 distinct CDR3 sequences listed, about 13% are singletons. Sequenced input: blood, either unsorted or a sorted T cell fraction (not recorded which). The receptors originated from a male donor with ankylosing spondylitis. The CDR3 runs from the conserved cysteine through the conserved F or W. A D gene is named only where the DNA matches it firmly. The size of a clone is reported for some rows only, either as once, few or many, or as a class for expanded clones.

>TRBJ2-3|15|TRBV11-3|TRBD2|many
CASSLEAGVADTQYF
TGCGCCAGCAGCTTGGAGGCGGGAGTGGCAGATACGCAGTATTTT
>TRBJ1-1|15|TRBV30|TRBD1|few
CACNRWTGDNTEAFF
TGTGCCTGCAACCGTTGGACAGGGGATAACACTGAAGCTTTCTTT
>TRBJ1-5|17|TRBV6-1|TRBD1|many
CASSGSDRGESLGPQHF
TGTGCCAGCAGTGGGTCGGACAGGGGGGAAAGTCTCGGACCCCAGCATTTT
>TRBJ2-2|15|TRBV5-5|.|few
CASSFLSQGGGELFF
TGTGCCAGCAGCTTTCTTAGCCAGGGCGGCGGGGAGCTGTTTTTT
>TRBJ2-6|13|TRBV2|.|few
CASSEEGRTHMTF
TGTGCCAGCAGTGAAGAAGGACGAACCCATATGACTTTC
>TRBJ2-1|14|TRBV20-1|.|.
CSAREVTGDNEQFF
TGCAGTGCTAGAGAAGTAACGGGAGACAATGAGCAGTTCTTC
>TRBJ2-1|18|TRBV20-1|TRBD2|few
CSARAISGSLYSYNEQFF
TGCAGTGCTAGAGCCATCAGCGGGAGCCTTTATTCCTACAATGAGCAGTTCTTC
>TRBJ2-1|18|TRBV11-2|TRBD2|few
CASSLESYGTNSYNEQFF
TGTGCCAGCAGCTTAGAGTCGTACGGGACTAACTCCTACAATGAGCAGTTCTTC
>TRBJ2-7|15|TRBV3-1|.|.
CASSQTPGSSYEQYF
TGTGCCAGCAGCCAGACCCCAGGGAGCTCCTACGAGCAGTACTTC
>TRBJ2-7|13|TRBV4-1|.|few
CASSQVYRYEQYF
TGCGCCAGCAGCCAAGTCTATCGGTACGAGCAGTACTTC
>TRBJ2-7|13|TRBV30|.|.
CAWSASQTYEQYF
TGTGCCTGGAGTGCGTCTCAAACCTACGAGCAGTACTTC
>TRBJ1-1|13|TRBV10-3|.|many
CAIRGPTNTEAFF
TGTGCCATCAGGGGACCCACGAACACTGAAGCTTTCTTT
>TRBJ1-3|11|TRBV29-1|.|.
CSVAVWNTIYF
TGCAGCGTTGCTGTGTGGAACACCATATATTTT
>TRBJ1-6|14|TRBV5-1|TRBD1|many
CASRLDRNNSPLHF
TGCGCCAGCAGATTGGACAGGAATAATTCACCCCTCCACTTT
>TRBJ2-7|14|TRBV20-1|TRBD2|.
CSARAWLAEGEQYF
TGCAGTGCTAGAGCTTGGCTAGCGGAGGGGGAGCAGTACTTC
>TRBJ2-3|15|TRBV5-1|.|.
CASTYSRGSTDTQYF
TGCGCCAGCACCTACTCCAGGGGAAGCACAGATACGCAGTATTTT
>TRBJ1-2|13|TRBV5-1|.|.
CASSSPDRYGYTF
TGCGCCAGCAGCTCACCGGACAGATACGGCTACACCTTC
>TRBJ2-1|15|TRBV20-1|TRBD2|.
CSAGLAGRLANEQFF
TGCAGTGCCGGACTAGCGGGAAGACTGGCCAATGAGCAGTTCTTC
>TRBJ2-1|16|TRBV10-3|TRBD2|.
CAIRDHGREADNEQFF
TGTGCCATCAGAGACCACGGGCGGGAGGCCGACAATGAGCAGTTCTTC
>TRBJ2-2|16|TRBV11-2|TRBD2|few
CASSRWLAGETGELFF
TGTGCCAGCAGTCGGTGGCTAGCGGGAGAAACCGGGGAGCTGTTTTTT
>TRBJ1-5|15|TRBV25-1|.|.
CASSEPGHTNQPQHF
TGTGCCAGCAGTGAACCGGGACATACGAATCAGCCCCAGCATTTT
>TRBJ2-1|15|TRBV15|.|few
CATSGMRGSYNEQFF
TGTGCCACCAGCGGGATGAGGGGGAGTTACAATGAGCAGTTCTTC
>TRBJ2-3|14|TRBV20-1|TRBD1|few
CSAPTGQGTDTQYF
TGCAGTGCACCGACGGGACAGGGCACAGATACGCAGTATTTT
>TRBJ2-5|15|TRBV5-4|.|.
CASSLRVEGGETQYF
TGTGCCAGCAGCTTGAGAGTAGAGGGAGGTGAGACCCAGTACTTC
>TRBJ2-5|16|TRBV7-9|.|.
CASSLEALWDQETQYF
TGTGCCAGCAGCTTAGAGGCCTTGTGGGACCAAGAGACCCAGTACTTC
>TRBJ1-5|15|TRBV4-1|.|few
CASSRPEYSNQPQHF
TGCGCCAGCAGCCGCCCAGAATATAGCAATCAGCCCCAGCATTTT
>TRBJ2-3|16|TRBV20-1|.|many
CSAPNRGEAATDTQYF
TGCAGTGCCCCTAACAGAGGCGAGGCAGCCACAGATACGCAGTATTTT
>TRBJ2-1|15|TRBV7-6|TRBD2|.
CASTLTSGGNNEQFF
TGTGCCAGCACTCTCACTAGCGGGGGGAACAATGAGCAGTTCTTC
>TRBJ1-1|13|TRBV20-1|.|few
CSASTLPNTEAFF
TGCAGTGCTAGCACACTCCCGAACACTGAAGCTTTCTTT
>TRBJ1-1|14|TRBV3-1|.|many
CASSQGRGVTEAFF
TGTGCCAGCAGCCAAGGCCGGGGTGTCACTGAAGCTTTCTTT
>TRBJ2-1|11|TRBV11-2|TRBD1|few
CASSPGTVQFF
TGTGCCAGCAGCCCCGGGACAGTTCAGTTCTTC
>TRBJ2-2|14|TRBV6-2/TRBV6-3|.|.
CASSRQFGTGELFF
TGTGCCAGCAGCCGACAGTTCGGCACCGGGGAGCTGTTTTTT
>TRBJ2-3|14|TRBV7-9|TRBD2|.
CASPAGGPTDTQYF
TGTGCCAGCCCCGCGGGAGGCCCCACAGATACGCAGTATTTT
>TRBJ2-1|16|TRBV5-1|.|.
CASSLGLLGFDNEQFF
TGCGCCAGCAGCTTGGGACTCCTTGGATTCGACAATGAGCAGTTCTTC
>TRBJ2-1|14|TRBV5-4|TRBD2|.
CASSGTSGNSEQFF
TGTGCCAGCAGCGGGACTAGCGGGAACAGTGAGCAGTTCTTC
>TRBJ2-5|16|TRBV20-1|TRBD2|many
CSARGLAGEVEETQYF
TGCAGTGCTAGGGGACTAGCGGGAGAGGTAGAAGAGACCCAGTACTTC
>TRBJ2-5|16|TRBV12-3/TRBV12-4|.|.
CASSLLAGTSQETQYF
TGTGCCAGCAGCCTTCTTGCGGGGACAAGCCAAGAGACCCAGTACTTC
>TRBJ1-5|14|TRBV29-1|.|many
CSVEEGGSNQPQHF
TGCAGCGTTGAAGAAGGAGGTAGCAATCAGCCCCAGCATTTT
>TRBJ2-7|15|TRBV2|.|.
CASSQNRDISYEQYF
TGTGCCAGCAGTCAGAACCGGGACATCTCCTACGAGCAGTACTTC
>TRBJ2-7|11|TRBV2|.|few
CASSAQGEQYF
TGTGCCAGCAGTGCCCAAGGCGAGCAGTACTTC
>TRBJ1-2|13|TRBV5-4|.|.
CASSLPGADGYTF
TGTGCCAGCAGCCTCCCGGGGGCAGACGGCTACACCTTC
>TRBJ2-2|14|TRBV7-9|.|few
CASSVVGGTGELFF
TGTGCCAGCAGCGTGGTTGGTGGGACCGGGGAGCTGTTTTTT